This TCR beta chain was captured by sequencing in a study of human T cells and chemical hapten exposure. Study-level background: Small volume differences among pooled libraries mainly caused per-sample TCR yield variation. Points from the study as a whole: DPC sensitization left the count of TCRs above 1 in 1000 unchanged.

CDR3 length: 20 residues. J lost 0 bases, V lost 5 bases, and 17 bases had no gene match. Germline-derived CDR1 and CDR2 are SGHVS and FQNEAQ. The sample holds many counts of this clonotype. Its antigen is unknown. Time point indicated: healthy volunteer bleed at 6 weeks. Someone pulled total RNA out of unfractionated whole blood. In the library, unique molecular identifiers were attached to individual cDNA molecules. The authors' processing: Sample TCR totals centred on a median of approximately 96,000, ranging roughly 20,000 to 700,000. Each CDR3 protein gets one entry after TCRdb re-called the RACE reads with MiXCR. The V and J calls shown here were made by TCRdb, not taken from the authors' results. The table has 65,000 to 95,000 distinct CDR3 sequences, 8.6% seen once.

Sequencing was done on a sample of whole blood. This sequence was found in a female donor in good health. Some clones in this sample may be carry-over from other donors' samples. The V call is TRBV7-8, the J call TRBJ2-4; 9 positions match TRBD1. The CDR3 sequence: CASSERTGETLTLAKNIQYF. As DNA, the CDR3 is TGTGCCAGCAGCGAACGGACAGGGGAGACCCTCACCCTAGCCAAAAACATTCAGTACTTC.